These T cell receptor beta chains were read from a single sample in a study of blood T cell repertoires in COVID-19. Sequencing was performed with immunoSEQ multiplex PCR; in TCRdb, only in-frame clones are kept and a portion is missing. The sample lists 55,000 to 85,000 clones, approximately 80% seen once, with around 0.83% in the top ten. The specimen was peripheral blood. These receptor sequences come from a woman in her sixties or seventies with acute or convalescent COVID-19. Both conserved end residues are part of each CDR3. D genes are given only for firm matches. A row's size may be missing; if present it is once, few, many or a size class.

clone_size	v_call	d_call	j_call	cdr3_aa	cdr3_nt
NA	TRBV3-1/TRBV3-2	NA	TRBJ2-2	CASSQNAGFTGELFF	TGTGCCAGCAGCCAGAATGCGGGGTTCACCGGGGAGCTGTTTTTT
NA	TRBV2	NA	TRBJ1-4	CASKNREVDEKLFF	TGTGCCAGCAAAAACAGGGAAGTGGATGAAAAACTGTTTTTT
NA	TRBV5-4	NA	TRBJ2-1	CASSLVGGFFNEQFF	TGTGCCAGCAGCTTGGTCGGAGGGTTTTTCAATGAGCAGTTCTTC
NA	TRBV27	TRBD1	TRBJ2-1	CASGEGDRGLSEQFF	TGTGCCAGCGGGGAGGGGGACAGGGGGCTAAGTGAGCAGTTCTTC
NA	TRBV19	NA	TRBJ2-1	CASSPLSENNEQFF	TGTGCCAGTAGTCCACTATCAGAGAACAATGAGCAGTTCTTC
once	TRBV3-1/TRBV3-2	NA	TRBJ2-5	CASSQGGQGRGETQYF	TGTGCCAGCAGCCAAGGAGGGCAGGGGAGAGGAGAGACCCAGTACTTC
once	TRBV6-2/TRBV6-3	TRBD2	TRBJ2-2	CASSYLGTSGTGELFF	TGTGCCAGCAGTTACCTCGGGACTAGTGGCACCGGGGAGCTGTTTTTT
NA	TRBV5-1	NA	TRBJ2-2	CASTRGSNTGELFF	TGCGCCAGCACTCGCGGGTCGAACACCGGGGAGCTGTTTTTT
NA	TRBV9	TRBD1	TRBJ2-5	CASSAGQVQETQYF	TGTGCCAGCAGCGCGGGACAGGTCCAAGAGACCCAGTACTTC
NA	TRBV7-2	NA	TRBJ2-4	CASSLNALAKNIQYF	TGTGCCAGCAGCTTAAATGCGCTAGCCAAAAACATTCAGTACTTC
NA	TRBV20-1	TRBD1	TRBJ1-2	CSAQGAASTF	TGCAGTGCACAGGGGGCGGCGAGCACCTTC
NA	TRBV25-1	TRBD2	TRBJ2-3	CASSASGGTDTQYF	TGTGCCAGCAGTGCCAGCGGGGGTACAGATACGCAGTATTTT
NA	TRBV27	NA	TRBJ1-1	CASSLLVVQNTEAFF	TGTGCCAGCAGTTTATTGGTAGTTCAGAACACTGAAGCTTTCTTT
NA	TRBV2	TRBD1	TRBJ2-6	CASSEDRERTGANVLTF	TGTGCCAGCAGTGAGGACAGGGAAAGAACTGGGGCCAACGTCCTGACTTTC
once	TRBV7-2	NA	TRBJ2-1	CASSLGQLNEQFF	TGTGCCAGCAGCTTAGGACAGCTCAATGAGCAGTTCTTC
NA	TRBV19	TRBD1	TRBJ1-5	CATTGTALRGSNQPQHF	TGTGCCACAACCGGGACAGCCCTTCGCGGTAGCAATCAGCCCCAGCATTTT
NA	TRBV5-1	NA	TRBJ2-1	CASSLVSDEQFF	TGCGCCAGCAGCTTGGTTAGTGATGAGCAGTTCTTC
NA	TRBV19	NA	TRBJ2-4	CASSTLLSRQGSLAKNIQYF	TGTGCCAGTAGTACACTCCTTTCTCGGCAGGGATCCCTAGCCAAAAACATTCAGTACTTC
NA	TRBV6-5	NA	TRBJ1-2	CASTQSGRDTF	TGTGCCAGCACACAGTCAGGGCGAGACACCTTC
NA	TRBV10-2	TRBD1	TRBJ1-3	CASSEATGGSGNTIYF	TGCGCCAGCAGTGAGGCCACAGGGGGATCTGGAAACACCATATATTTT
NA	TRBV30	NA	TRBJ1-1	CAWSPVNTEAFF	TGTGCCTGGAGTCCCGTGAACACTGAAGCTTTCTTT
NA	TRBV28	NA	TRBJ2-4	CASRPDGKNIQYF	TGTGCCAGCAGACCGGACGGGAAGAACATTCAGTACTTC
NA	TRBV28	TRBD1	TRBJ2-2	CASRPTGVTGELFF	TGTGCCAGCAGGCCCACAGGGGTCACCGGGGAGCTGTTTTTT
NA	TRBV27	TRBD2	TRBJ2-7	CASSLYYLAGNEQYF	TGTGCCAGCAGTTTATATTACCTAGCGGGAAACGAGCAGTACTTC
NA	TRBV7-9	TRBD2	TRBJ2-7	CASSLREGPYEQYF	TGTGCCAGCAGCTTGAGGGAGGGCCCCTACGAGCAGTACTTC
NA	TRBV9	NA	TRBJ2-1	CASSVRDNEQFF	TGTGCCAGCAGCGTTCGGGACAATGAGCAGTTCTTC
NA	TRBV29-1	NA	TRBJ2-5	CSVVTAQETQYF	TGCAGCGTTGTAACAGCCCAAGAGACCCAGTACTTC
once	TRBV13	NA	TRBJ2-5	CASSRTPVETQYF	TGTGCCAGCAGCCGTACCCCGGTAGAGACCCAGTACTTC
few	TRBV28	NA	TRBJ1-4	CASSTVGHSTNEKLFF	TGTGCCAGCTCCACGGTGGGACACTCAACTAATGAAAAACTGTTTTTT
NA	TRBV5-1	TRBD1	TRBJ1-4	CASSTPVSGQGGLANEKLFF	TGCGCCAGCAGTACCCCCGTTTCGGGACAGGGGGGTTTGGCTAATGAAAAACTGTTTTTT
NA	TRBV2	NA	TRBJ1-2	CASKSGASLYGYTF	TGTGCCAGCAAGTCTGGGGCCAGCCTCTATGGCTACACCTTC
NA	TRBV5-1	NA	TRBJ1-6	CASSLGGVQSSPLHF	TGCGCCAGCAGCTTAGGGGGGGTTCAGAGTTCACCCCTCCACTTT
NA	TRBV7-9	TRBD1	TRBJ2-4	CASSPGTGRPAMNIQYF	TGTGCCAGCAGCCCCGGGACAGGGAGGCCCGCCATGAACATTCAGTACTTC
NA	TRBV3-1/TRBV3-2	TRBD1	TRBJ2-1	CASSLYAGTDKNNEQFF	TGTGCCAGCAGCCTCTACGCCGGGACAGATAAAAACAATGAGCAGTTCTTC
NA	TRBV7-2	TRBD1	TRBJ1-4	CASSLVQGANEKLFF	TGTGCCAGCAGCTTAGTCCAGGGGGCTAATGAAAAACTGTTTTTT
NA	TRBV19	TRBD1	TRBJ1-1	CASSILTGGNTEAFF	TGTGCCAGTAGTATCCTGACAGGGGGAAACACTGAAGCTTTCTTT
many	TRBV4-3	NA	TRBJ2-7	CASSQDIGGSYEQYF	TGCGCCAGCAGCCAAGATATAGGGGGCTCCTACGAGCAGTACTTC
NA	TRBV4-3	NA	TRBJ1-4	CASSQDRREKLFF	TGCGCCAGCAGCCAAGATAGGAGGGAAAAACTGTTTTTT
NA	TRBV11-2	NA	TRBJ2-3	CASSPGFSDTQYF	TGTGCCAGCAGCCCAGGATTTTCAGATACGCAGTATTTT
NA	TRBV6-2/TRBV6-3	NA	TRBJ2-5	CASSSGLTQETQYF	TGTGCCAGCAGTTCCGGACTAACCCAAGAGACCCAGTACTTC
few	TRBV28	TRBD1	TRBJ2-7	CASSLPTGSYEQYF	TGTGCCAGCAGTTTACCGACAGGGTCCTACGAGCAGTACTTC
NA	TRBV19	TRBD1	TRBJ1-6	CASSEDRGINSPLHF	TGTGCCAGTAGTGAAGACAGGGGCATTAATTCACCCCTCCACTTT
NA	TRBV11-2	TRBD2	TRBJ2-3	CASSLFPPSGRSTDTQYF	TGTGCCAGCAGCTTATTCCCTCCTAGCGGGAGAAGCACAGATACGCAGTATTTT